This T cell receptor beta chain was observed in a study of CD8 T cells in ankylosing spondylitis. One entry per CDR3 protein, called by TCRdb with MiXCR from the 5' RACE reads. The repertoire holds 150,000 to 250,000 distinct CDR3 sequences, around 13% seen once, with approximately 15% in the top ten. CDR3 length equals 15 residues. The germline V gene has CDR1 MGHRA and CDR2 YSYEKL. V was clipped by 2 bases and J by 2 bases, with 13 bases between them. This TCR came from a male donor with ankylosing spondylitis or in good health (not recorded which). The sequencing sample was made of blood, either unsorted or a sorted T cell fraction (not recorded which). J is TRBJ2-7 and V is TRBV4-1, with a tentative D call TRBD2 (6 bases). The CDR3 reads CASSQLRASAYEQYF. CDR3 in DNA: TGCGCCAGCAGCCAACTGAGGGCTAGCGCCTACGAGCAGTACTTC.